The rows below give T cell receptor beta chains drawn from one sample of a study of shared clonotypes between healthy human individuals. The assay was immunoSEQ multiplex PCR, and TCRdb's table has in-frame clones only and misses some. The sample holds 600,000 to 750,000 clones, 90% seen once. The sequencing input was memory CD8+ T cells from PBMCs. The receptors stem from a man younger than 35 in good health. Some clones in this sample may be carry-over from other donors' samples. CDR3s include the opening cysteine and the closing phenylalanine or tryptophan. D genes are given only for firm matches. Clone size is stated in some rows and not others, as once, few, many or a class when expanded.

j_call: TRBJ2-1
clone_size: NA
v_call: TRBV27
d_call: NA
cdr3_aa: CASSLDYEQFF
cdr3_nt: TGTGCCAGCAGTTTAGACTACGAGCAGTTCTTC

j_call: TRBJ2-1
clone_size: NA
v_call: TRBV2
d_call: TRBD2
cdr3_aa: CASSYGLAGPSYNEQFF
cdr3_nt: TGTGCCAGCAGTTACGGACTAGCGGGACCCTCCTACAATGAGCAGTTCTTC

j_call: TRBJ2-5
clone_size: NA
v_call: TRBV7-9
d_call: NA
cdr3_aa: CASSLDLDRSGAQYF
cdr3_nt: TGTGCCAGCAGCTTGGACCTGGACAGGAGCGGGGCCCAGTACTTC

j_call: TRBJ2-3
clone_size: NA
v_call: TRBV2
d_call: NA
cdr3_aa: CASSDPTGTDTQYF
cdr3_nt: TGTGCCAGCAGTGACCCAACAGGCACAGATACGCAGTATTTT

j_call: TRBJ1-4
clone_size: NA
v_call: TRBV13
d_call: NA
cdr3_aa: CASSVGLATNEKLFF
cdr3_nt: TGTGCCAGCAGCGTGGGACTTGCAACTAATGAAAAACTGTTTTTT

j_call: TRBJ1-1
clone_size: NA
v_call: TRBV9
d_call: TRBD1
cdr3_aa: CASSTRAGGEAFF
cdr3_nt: TGTGCCAGCAGCACAAGAGCAGGGGGTGAAGCTTTCTTT

j_call: TRBJ2-3
clone_size: NA
v_call: TRBV27
d_call: TRBD2
cdr3_aa: CASSPRLASTDTQYF
cdr3_nt: TGTGCCAGCAGTCCGAGACTAGCTAGCACAGATACGCAGTATTTT

j_call: TRBJ2-1
clone_size: NA
v_call: TRBV13
d_call: TRBD2
cdr3_aa: CASSSLAGGSEQFF
cdr3_nt: TGTGCCAGCAGCTCCCTAGCGGGAGGCTCTGAGCAGTTCTTC

j_call: TRBJ2-5
clone_size: once
v_call: TRBV6-1
d_call: NA
cdr3_aa: CASSDWYRDDSETQYF
cdr3_nt: TGTGCCAGCAGTGACTGGTACAGAGACGATTCCGAGACCCAGTACTTC

j_call: TRBJ2-7
clone_size: NA
v_call: TRBV2
d_call: NA
cdr3_aa: CASDGPFLTYEQYF
cdr3_nt: TGTGCCAGTGATGGGCCCTTTTTGACCTACGAGCAGTACTTC

j_call: TRBJ2-1
clone_size: NA
v_call: TRBV19
d_call: TRBD2
cdr3_aa: CASSTAGLLYNEQFF
cdr3_nt: TGTGCCAGTAGTACCGCGGGACTACTATACAATGAGCAGTTCTTC

j_call: TRBJ1-2
clone_size: once
v_call: TRBV28
d_call: TRBD1
cdr3_aa: CASSPGTGRDYGYTF
cdr3_nt: TGTGCCAGCAGTCCGGGGACAGGGAGGGACTATGGCTACACCTTC

j_call: TRBJ2-1
clone_size: NA
v_call: TRBV2
d_call: NA
cdr3_aa: CASSSLGNEQFF
cdr3_nt: TGTGCCAGCAGTTCCCTAGGCAATGAGCAGTTCTTC

j_call: TRBJ1-3
clone_size: NA
v_call: TRBV6-1
d_call: TRBD1
cdr3_aa: CASSEFPGTGGRSGNTIYF
cdr3_nt: TGTGCCAGCAGTGAGTTTCCCGGGACAGGGGGCCGCTCTGGAAACACCATATATTTT

j_call: TRBJ2-7
clone_size: NA
v_call: TRBV7-8
d_call: NA
cdr3_aa: CASSLEGNGNYEQYF
cdr3_nt: TGTGCCAGCAGCTTGGAGGGAAACGGCAACTACGAGCAGTACTTC

j_call: TRBJ2-7
clone_size: NA
v_call: TRBV7-6
d_call: NA
cdr3_aa: CASSFPRQGGAEQYF
cdr3_nt: TGTGCCAGCAGCTTTCCGCGACAGGGAGGTGCCGAGCAGTACTTC

j_call: TRBJ2-7
clone_size: NA
v_call: TRBV6-6
d_call: NA
cdr3_aa: CASSPGHPYEQYF
cdr3_nt: TGTGCCAGCAGTCCCGGACACCCTTACGAGCAGTACTTC

j_call: TRBJ2-3
clone_size: NA
v_call: TRBV2
d_call: NA
cdr3_aa: CASSERFLGTDTQYF
cdr3_nt: TGTGCCAGCAGTGAAAGATTCCTAGGTACAGATACGCAGTATTTT

j_call: TRBJ2-5
clone_size: NA
v_call: TRBV28
d_call: NA
cdr3_aa: CASSFPAETQYF
cdr3_nt: TGTGCCAGCAGTTTTCCCGCGGAGACCCAGTACTTC

j_call: TRBJ2-5
clone_size: NA
v_call: TRBV14
d_call: NA
cdr3_aa: CASSQGGTGWETQYF
cdr3_nt: TGTGCCAGCAGCCAAGGAGGAACAGGATGGGAGACCCAGTACTTC

j_call: TRBJ2-5
clone_size: NA
v_call: TRBV7-2
d_call: NA
cdr3_aa: CASSSKTGAFEETQYF
cdr3_nt: TGTGCCAGCAGCTCAAAGACAGGCGCTTTTGAAGAGACCCAGTACTTC

j_call: TRBJ2-3
clone_size: once
v_call: TRBV7-9
d_call: TRBD2
cdr3_aa: CASSLTSGTADTQYF
cdr3_nt: TGTGCCAGCAGCTTAACTAGCGGGACTGCAGATACGCAGTATTTT

j_call: TRBJ2-3
clone_size: NA
v_call: TRBV9
d_call: TRBD2
cdr3_aa: CASSSRLAGGPDTQYF
cdr3_nt: TGTGCCAGCAGCTCGCGACTAGCGGGAGGGCCAGATACGCAGTATTTT

j_call: TRBJ2-5
clone_size: NA
v_call: TRBV10-2
d_call: NA
cdr3_aa: CASSLQAQETQYF
cdr3_nt: TGCGCCAGCAGTCTTCAGGCTCAAGAGACCCAGTACTTC